Listed here are 16 T cell receptor beta chains from one sample, sequenced in a study of graft-versus-host responses after intestinal transplantation. Profiled with immunoSEQ multiplex PCR; TCRdb holds only in-frame clones, not every one. The sample records about 41,000 clones, 95% being singletons. For these TCRs, the target antigens are not known. The sample here was unstimulated CD8+ T cells sorted from spleen or lymph node cells, taken before transplant. The receptors come from a human donor who was the organ donor for an intestinal transplant.

V gene TRBV7-9 combines with J gene TRBJ1-1; D unclear. Germline loops: CDR1 SEHNR, CDR2 FQNEAQ (reference sequence). The CDR3 covers 14 residues. Trimming removed 6 bases from V and 3 bases from J, with 14 bases in between. The CDR3 sequence is CASSGPRRYTEAFF. The CDR3 coding sequence is TGTGCCAGCAGTGGGCCACGACGATACACTGAAGCTTTCTTT. Together with reference TRBV7-9 and TRBJ1-1, the CDR3 gives the full variable domain: DTGVSQNPRHKITKRGQNVTFRCDPISEHNRLYWYRQTLGQGPEFLTYFQNEAQLEKSRLLSDRFSAERPKGSFSTLEIQRTEQGDSAMYLCASSGPRRYTEAFFGQGTRLTVV.

Remarks on this clone: A read error may produce the germline difference seen at one junction end. The chain is built from TRBV4-2 and TRBJ2-1, with 15 bases fitting TRBD2. The CDR3 is made up of 18 amino acids. CDR1 LGHNA and CDR2 YNFKEQ come from the germline V gene. CDR3 residues: CASSQAPRTSGGDNGQFF. The CDR3 DNA follows: TGTGCCAGCAGCCAAGCACCCCGGACTAGCGGGGGGGACAATGGGCAGTTCTTC.

This sequence joins TRBV5-6 and TRBJ2-7; perhaps TRBD1 as D (5 bases). V was clipped by 0 bases and J by 3 bases, with 16 bases between them. The CDR3 is 16 residues long. Germline V lookup: CDR1 SGHDT, CDR2 YYEEEE. In nucleotides, the CDR3 is TGTGCCAGCAGCTTGGGTGGGGCCCTCCTCTACTACGAGCAGTACTTC. It is translated as CASSLGGALLYYEQYF.

The CDR3 loop reads CASSLSQGKGGTDTQYF. CDR3 nucleotide sequence: TGTGCCAGCAGCTTAAGCCAGGGCAAGGGGGGCACAGATACGCAGTATTTT. The chain links TRBV13 to TRBJ2-3; weak D call: TRBD1 (6 bases). Trimming cost V 2 bases and J 1 base, with 16 bases left between them. From germline, CDR1 is PRHDT and CDR2 FYEKMQ (reference sequence). The CDR3 consists of 17 residues.

This chain joins TRBV6-1 and TRBJ2-6, with D maybe TRBD1 (6 bases). The CDR3 has 15 amino acids. V was clipped by 7 bases and J by 1 base, with 11 bases between them. Germline assignment: CDR1 MNHNS and CDR2 SASEGT. The CDR3 loop is CASNHRESGANVLTF. In DNA form, the CDR3 reads TGTGCCAGCAATCACAGGGAATCTGGGGCCAACGTCCTGACTTTC.

The J gene is TRBJ1-3, the V gene TRBV27; a possible D gene is TRBD1 (5 bases). Germline CDR1 reads MNHEY; CDR2 reads SMNVEV (reference sequence). The CDR3 runs to 15 residues. Between the trimmed V and J ends, which lost 2 bases and 1 base, there was a span of 9 bases. In DNA form, the CDR3 reads TGTGCCAGCAGTTTAACAGGACTTTCTGGAAACACCATATATTTT. Its protein is CASSLTGLSGNTIYF.

The chain carries TRBV19 and TRBJ2-3, with D possibly being TRBD2 (5 bases). This CDR3 spans 13 amino acids. V was trimmed by 7 bases and J by 2 bases, leaving 10 bases between them. The germline CDR1 and CDR2 sequences are LNHDA and SQIVND (reference sequence). The CDR3 spells CASTPTNTDTQYF. The CDR3 nucleotides read TGTGCCAGTACCCCGACTAACACAGATACGCAGTATTTT.

The V call is TRBV5-6, the J call TRBJ1-5; TRBD1 agrees at 7 bases. The junction had 7 bases not matched to a gene; V was cut back by 5 bases and J by 2 bases. The germline CDR1 and CDR2 sequences are SGHDT and YYEEEE. The CDR3 contains 15 residues. The CDR3 loop reads CASSQQGTGNQPQHF. CDR3 in DNA: TGTGCCAGCAGTCAACAGGGGACTGGCAATCAGCCCCAGCATTTT.

The chain combines TRBV6-4 with TRBJ2-6, with 7 bases fitting TRBD1. CDR1 is MRHNA and CDR2 is SNTAGT in the germline V gene. This CDR3 region has 18 residues. Trimming took 2 bases from V and 5 from J; bases not matched to a gene: 12. CDR3 DNA: TGTGCCAGCAGTGACAACAGGGGAACTCTGCTCTGGGCCAACGTCCTGACTTTC. This encodes CASSDNRGTLLWANVLTF.

This chain joins TRBV7-2 and TRBJ1-1; D ambiguous. Trimming stripped 5 bases from V and 1 base from J, with 8 bases between. Germline V CDR1 and CDR2: SGHTA, FQGNSA. This CDR3 has 13 amino acids. The CDR3 DNA reads as TGTGCCAGCAGCCCGGGCCAGAACACTGAAGCTTTCTTT. Protein sequence: CASSPGQNTEAFF.

The sample holds one count of this clone. The chain joins TRBV15 to TRBJ1-2, with 8 bases that match TRBD1. Germline CDR1 reads LNHNV; CDR2 reads YYDKDF (reference sequence). V was clipped by 5 bases and J by 3 bases; unmatched bases: 8. This CDR3 has 15 amino acids. CDR3 bases: TGTGCCACCAGCCCAGACAGGGGAAACTACTATGGCTACACCTTC. Amino acids: CATSPDRGNYYGYTF.

This chain connects TRBV6-5 to TRBJ1-1; TRBD1 agrees at 10 bases. Per the germline V gene, CDR1 is MNHEY and CDR2 is SVGAGI. V trimming: 6 bases; J trimming: 3 bases; junction bases outside the gene matches: 7. This CDR3 is built from 15 residues. The CDR3 coding sequence is TGTGCCAGCAGCGTAGGGGACAGGGGATACACTGAAGCTTTCTTT. It specifies CASSVGDRGYTEAFF.

The chain joins TRBV5-1 to TRBJ2-7, with D possibly being TRBD1 (5 bases). From germline, CDR1 is SGHRS and CDR2 YFSETQ. There are 15 residues in the CDR3. Trimming pared 2 bases from V and 3 bases from J, leaving 15 bases between. CDR3 DNA: TGCGCCAGCAGCTTAGAGACATCAGGGTTCTACGAGCAGTACTTC. This encodes CASSLETSGFYEQYF. Full variable domain (missing parts from reference TRBV5-1 and TRBJ2-7): KAGVTQTPRYLIKTRGQQVTLSCSPISGHRSVSWYQQTPGQGLQFLFEYFSETQRNKGNFPGRFSGRQFSNSRSEMNVSTLELGDSALYLCASSLETSGFYEQYFGPGTRLTVT.

The chain links TRBV6-6 to TRBJ1-1; TRBD1 is a possible D gene (6 bases). V was pared by 6 bases and J by 1 base, with 12 bases between. This CDR3 has 14 residues. Germline CDR1 MNHNY, CDR2 SVGAGI (reference sequence). The CDR3 DNA reads TGTGCCAGCAGGCTACAGGGTGGGAACACTGAAGCTTTCTTT. Protein product: CASRLQGGNTEAFF.

In its sample, this clone was seen once. The chain carries TRBV4-1 and TRBJ2-5; D gene unclear. The J call may be incorrect, as the DNA end agrees better with TRBJ2-7. CDR1 and CDR2 (germline): MGHRA, YSYEKL. The CDR3 covers 14 residues. The CDR3 loop reads CASSQDPQGYEQYF. CDR3 bases: TGCGCCAGCAGCCAAGATCCCCAAGGGTACGAGCAGTACTTC.

The chain uses TRBV4-3 and TRBJ2-7; D is unclear. Germline assignment: CDR1 LGHNA and CDR2 YSLEER. The CDR3 consists of 13 residues. Trimming removed 0 bases at V and 3 bases at J, with 6 bases between. CDR3 nucleotide sequence: TGCGCCAGCAGCCAAGACAGGCTCTACGAGCAGTACTTC. Encoded protein: CASSQDRLYEQYF.